This T cell receptor (beta chain) originates from a study of CD8+CD57+ T cells in acquired aplastic anemia. CDR3 length: 16 amino acids. Germline V lookup: CDR1 SGHAT, CDR2 FQNNGV. Trimming removed 3 bases from V and 6 bases from J, with 18 bases in between. The TCR beta profiling, which covered VDJ combination and CDR3 sequence, was carried out using genomic DNA as the template. TCRdb re-called the reads through MiXCR, storing one row per CDR3 protein. The sample contains approximately 40,000 distinct CDR3 sequences, 63% of which appear only once. This clonotype was counted between two and nine times. The sequenced patients had an expansion of CD8+CD57+ cells seen by flow cytometry. Patients had undergone no therapy by the time their blood was sampled.

This chain connects TRBV11-2 to TRBJ2-4; D unclear. The receptor's source is a human donor with aplastic anemia. The sequenced material came from sorted CD4+, CD8+, or CD8+CD57+ T cells (not recorded which) from PBMCs. DNA of the CDR3: TGTGCCAGCAGCTTGCACGACGGCCGCTTAAGAAACATTCAGTACTTC. This sequence encodes CASSLHDGRLRNIQYF.